The 23 T cell receptor beta chains given below trace back to one sample, sequenced in a study of blood T cell repertoires in COVID-19. Sequencing was performed with immunoSEQ multiplex PCR; in TCRdb, only in-frame clones are kept and a portion is missing. The sample lists 200,000 to 250,000 clones, 85% occurring once. The sequencing input was peripheral blood. These receptors all stem from a man between 45 and 60 years old who had recovered from COVID-19.

V usage is TRBV4-2 and J usage is TRBJ1-2; D is possibly TRBD1 (5 bases). Trimming took off 4 bases at V and 0 bases at J, with 12 bases between the two ends. Germline V gives CDR1 LGHNA, CDR2 YNFKEQ. The CDR3 has 15 residues. The chain's CDR3 is CASSRGAGSNYGYTF. CDR3 sequence (DNA): TGTGCCAGCAGCCGCGGGGCAGGCTCTAACTATGGCTACACCTTC.

The chain employs TRBV4-1 and TRBJ2-6; a possible D gene is TRBD1 (5 bases). V lost 0 bases and J 2 bases, leaving 8 bases between the germline ends. Per germline, CDR1 MGHRA and CDR2 YSYEKL. The CDR3 is 16 residues long. CDR3 bases: TGCGCCAGCAGCCAAGATATCAGGGCTGGGGCCAACGTCCTGACTTTC. This encodes CASSQDIRAGANVLTF.

V is TRBV5-1 and J is TRBJ2-7; possibly TRBD1 for D (5 bases). With 0 bases removed from V and 5 bases from J, the gap between germline ends came to 15 bases. In germline, CDR1 is SGHRS, CDR2 YFSETQ. CDR3 length: 15 residues. CDR3: CASSLGDSVTNEQYF. The CDR3 nucleotides are TGCGCCAGCAGCTTGGGCGACAGCGTAACTAACGAGCAGTACTTC. Complete variable domain (other parts from reference TRBV5-1 and TRBJ2-7): KAGVTQTPRYLIKTRGQQVTLSCSPISGHRSVSWYQQTPGQGLQFLFEYFSETQRNKGNFPGRFSGRQFSNSRSEMNVSTLELGDSALYLCASSLGDSVTNEQYFGPGTRLTVT.

V is TRBV18 and J is TRBJ2-7; 9 bases match TRBD1. There are 13 residues in the CDR3. Germline lookup yields CDR1 KGHSH and CDR2 LQKENI. V gave up 5 bases and J gave up 9 bases; unmatched junction bases: 8. Here the CDR3 reads CASSSDRGAGQYF. The CDR3, as DNA: TGTGCCAGCTCATCTGACAGGGGGGCTGGGCAGTACTTC.

This clone was observed a handful of times. The chain is built from TRBV5-1 and TRBJ2-2; maybe TRBD2 (5 bases). Germline CDR1 SGHRS, CDR2 YFSETQ. Trimming shortened V by 1 base and J by 1 base, and 8 bases separated the two germline ends. The CDR3 runs to 15 residues. The CDR3 loop reads CASSLSRVNTGELFF. For the CDR3, the DNA is TGCGCCAGCAGCTTGTCGAGGGTGAACACCGGGGAGCTGTTTTTT.

The gene calls are TRBV15 and TRBJ2-7, with 9 bases that match TRBD2. Germline-derived CDR1 and CDR2 are LNHNV and YYDKDF (reference sequence). Germline trimming cut 4 bases from V and 7 bases from J; bases unmatched to any gene: 2. This CDR3 is 12 amino acids long. CDR3 protein: CATSKGLAEQYF. CDR3 DNA sequence: TGTGCCACCAGCAAAGGACTAGCGGAGCAGTACTTC.

The chain combines TRBV10-1 with TRBJ2-7; D is perhaps TRBD1 (5 bases). The CDR3 spans 12 residues. Germline CDR1 WNHNN, CDR2 SYGVQD (reference sequence). V lost 7 bases to trimming and J lost 6 bases, with 13 bases between them. CDR3 DNA sequence: TGCGCCAGCATTCCCAGGGTTACCGAGCAGTACTTC. This translates into CASIPRVTEQYF.

V gene TRBV27 combines with J gene TRBJ2-7; D is possibly TRBD2 (7 bases). The CDR3 loop spans 16 amino acids. Trimming shortened V by 3 bases and J by 1 base, and 16 bases separated the two germline ends. Looked up from germline, CDR1 is MNHEY and CDR2 is SMNVEV (reference sequence). The CDR3 DNA is TGTGCCAGCAGTTTGGGATTAGGGGGGGGGTCCTACGAGCAGTACTTC. Protein sequence: CASSLGLGGGSYEQYF.

This clone occurred once. The rearrangement links TRBV18 to TRBJ2-7; D may be TRBD1 (5 bases). The CDR3 has 13 amino acids. Trimming removed 5 bases from V and 2 bases from J, with 10 bases in between. The germline V gene has CDR1 KGHSH and CDR2 LQKENI. The CDR3, as DNA: TGTGCCAGCTCATCAGGGATCACCTACGAGCAGTACTTC. This encodes CASSSGITYEQYF.

The J gene is TRBJ2-5, the V gene TRBV5-4; TRBD2 matches at 14 bases. V was clipped by 4 bases and J by 7 bases; unmatched bases: 9. CDR3 size: 16 residues. CDR1 and CDR2 (germline): SGHNT, YYREEE (reference sequence). CDR3 sequence: CASSGGLAGARGTQYF. Here the CDR3 DNA reads TGTGCCAGCAGCGGGGGACTAGCGGGAGCCAGAGGGACCCAGTACTTC.

The chain carries TRBV4-2 and TRBJ1-1, with TRBD1 as a possible D gene (5 bases). Trimming pared 2 bases from V and 6 bases from J, leaving 19 bases between. The V gene's germline CDR1 is LGHNA and CDR2 YNFKEQ. The CDR3 spans 16 residues. CDR3 sequence (DNA): TGTGCCAGCAGCCAAACCAGTCTCGACAGATACCCTGAAGCTTTCTTT. This codes for CASSQTSLDRYPEAFF.

This sequence joins TRBV4-1 and TRBJ2-4; TRBD1 aligns across 8 bases. With 3 bases clipped from V and 2 bases from J, the junction kept 9 bases outside the gene matches. The CDR3 spans 17 residues. Germline loops: CDR1 MGHRA, CDR2 YSYEKL. The CDR3 loop is CASSHPGQGYSKNIQYF. The CDR3 region has the DNA TGCGCCAGCAGCCATCCCGGACAGGGATATTCCAAAAACATTCAGTACTTC.

The chain has TRBV7-9 and TRBJ2-1, with a tentative D call TRBD1 (6 bases). With 3 bases removed from V and 7 bases from J, the gap between germline ends came to 19 bases. This CDR3 has 16 residues. Germline-derived CDR1 and CDR2 are SEHNR and FQNEAQ (reference sequence). CDR3 nucleotides: TGTGCCAGCAGCTTGCGATCGACAGGTCAGGGGAATGAGCAGTTCTTC. It is translated as CASSLRSTGQGNEQFF.

The chain employs TRBV5-1 and TRBJ2-2; 11 nucleotides match TRBD2. This CDR3 is 17 amino acids long. Germline V gene sequence: CDR1 SGHRS, CDR2 YFSETQ. Trimming took 3 bases from V and 0 from J; bases not matched to a gene: 4. CDR3 nucleotides: TGCGCCAGCAGCTCTCCGGGACTAGCGGCGAACACCGGGGAGCTGTTTTTT. This sequence encodes CASSSPGLAANTGELFF.

The CDR3 region is CASSLGPGVEQFF. The CDR3 DNA is TGTGCCAGCAGTTTGGGCCCGGGAGTTGAGCAGTTCTTC. V gene TRBV27 combines with J gene TRBJ2-1; a possible D gene is TRBD2 (6 bases). The CDR3 length is 13 residues. Trimming left V 3 bases short and J 9 bases short, with 12 bases between. Per germline, CDR1 MNHEY and CDR2 SMNVEV (reference sequence).

The chain has TRBV5-1 and TRBJ2-3; maybe TRBD2 (6 bases). The germline CDR1 and CDR2 sequences are SGHRS and YFSETQ. The CDR3 sequence is 14 residues long. Trimming removed 1 base from V and 6 bases from J, with 12 bases in between. The CDR3 loop is CASSLRRDSDTQYF. The CDR3 region has the DNA TGCGCCAGCAGCTTGAGGCGGGACTCGGATACGCAGTATTTT.

The V call is TRBV6-5, the J call TRBJ2-3; D is perhaps TRBD1 (6 bases). The V gene lost 8 bases and the J gene lost 2 bases, with 11 bases spanning the gap. This CDR3 has 13 amino acids. Germline CDR1 MNHEY, CDR2 SVGAGI. In nucleotides, the CDR3 is TGTGCCAGCCGGACAGCCCCCACAGATACGCAGTATTTT. This translates into CASRTAPTDTQYF.

With respect to this clone: A read error may account for a junction end that differs from germline. This rearrangement joins TRBV28 to TRBJ2-7; 9 nucleotides agree with TRBD1. CDR1 and CDR2 from the germline V gene are MDHEN and SYDVKM. There are 13 residues in the CDR3. The CDR3 sequence is CASSFPGQGISSF. The DNA of the CDR3 is TGTGCCAGCAGTTTTCCGGGACAGGGAATATCATCCTTC.

This chain links TRBV19 with TRBJ1-2; possibly TRBD1 for D (6 bases). From germline, CDR1 is LNHDA and CDR2 SQIVND (reference sequence). V lost 9 bases to trimming and J lost 4 bases, with 24 bases between them. This CDR3 is 16 amino acids long. CDR3 nucleotide sequence: TGTGCCAGCAACTGGCGGGGGCAGTTATATGGCTATGGCTACACCTTC. The encoded protein is CASNWRGQLYGYGYTF.

V and J are TRBV5-1 and TRBJ2-7; the match to TRBD2 covers 9 bases. This CDR3 region has 15 residues. Losses at the gene ends were 4 bases for V and 3 bases for J; bases not matched to a gene: 8. CDR1 is SGHRS and CDR2 is YFSETQ in the germline V gene. CDR3: CASSLTSGPYYEQYF. The CDR3 DNA reads as TGCGCCAGCAGCCTGACTAGCGGTCCTTACTACGAGCAGTACTTC.

The gene calls are TRBV3-1 (or the pseudogene TRBV3-2) and TRBJ2-7, with 12 nucleotides matching TRBD2. This CDR3 is built from 14 residues. The V segment lost 4 bases and the J segment 4 bases; nucleotides outside the gene matches: 2. The germline V gene has CDR1 LGHDT and CDR2 YNNKEL (reference sequence). DNA of the CDR3: TGTGCCAGCAGCCCGGGACTAGCGGGTTACGAGCAGTACTTC. Its protein is CASSPGLAGYEQYF.

This clone showed up just once. The chain has TRBV19 and TRBJ1-2; weak D call: TRBD1 (5 bases). V dropped 5 bases and J dropped 5 bases, with 15 bases sitting between them. The length of the CDR3 is 14 residues. In germline, CDR1 is LNHDA, CDR2 SQIVND (reference sequence). The CDR3 sequence: CASSPRDGRYGYTF. Here the CDR3 DNA reads TGTGCCAGTAGTCCCCGGGACGGGAGATATGGCTACACCTTC.

This chain uses TRBV19 with TRBJ2-7; maybe TRBD2 (5 bases). The CDR3 runs 15 residues. The V end lost 3 bases, the J end lost 5 bases, and 17 bases lay between the germline ends. CDR1 LNHDA and CDR2 SQIVND come from the germline V gene (reference sequence). The CDR3 loop reads CASSMEASSVHEQYF. The CDR3, as DNA: TGTGCCAGTAGTATGGAGGCCTCATCAGTCCACGAGCAGTACTTC. The whole variable domain, filled in from reference TRBV19 and TRBJ2-7, reads DGGITQSPKYLFRKEGQNVTLSCEQNLNHDAMYWYRQDPGQGLRLIYYSQIVNDFQKGDIAEGYSVSREKKESFPLTVTSAQKNPTAFYLCASSMEASSVHEQYFGPGTRLTVT.